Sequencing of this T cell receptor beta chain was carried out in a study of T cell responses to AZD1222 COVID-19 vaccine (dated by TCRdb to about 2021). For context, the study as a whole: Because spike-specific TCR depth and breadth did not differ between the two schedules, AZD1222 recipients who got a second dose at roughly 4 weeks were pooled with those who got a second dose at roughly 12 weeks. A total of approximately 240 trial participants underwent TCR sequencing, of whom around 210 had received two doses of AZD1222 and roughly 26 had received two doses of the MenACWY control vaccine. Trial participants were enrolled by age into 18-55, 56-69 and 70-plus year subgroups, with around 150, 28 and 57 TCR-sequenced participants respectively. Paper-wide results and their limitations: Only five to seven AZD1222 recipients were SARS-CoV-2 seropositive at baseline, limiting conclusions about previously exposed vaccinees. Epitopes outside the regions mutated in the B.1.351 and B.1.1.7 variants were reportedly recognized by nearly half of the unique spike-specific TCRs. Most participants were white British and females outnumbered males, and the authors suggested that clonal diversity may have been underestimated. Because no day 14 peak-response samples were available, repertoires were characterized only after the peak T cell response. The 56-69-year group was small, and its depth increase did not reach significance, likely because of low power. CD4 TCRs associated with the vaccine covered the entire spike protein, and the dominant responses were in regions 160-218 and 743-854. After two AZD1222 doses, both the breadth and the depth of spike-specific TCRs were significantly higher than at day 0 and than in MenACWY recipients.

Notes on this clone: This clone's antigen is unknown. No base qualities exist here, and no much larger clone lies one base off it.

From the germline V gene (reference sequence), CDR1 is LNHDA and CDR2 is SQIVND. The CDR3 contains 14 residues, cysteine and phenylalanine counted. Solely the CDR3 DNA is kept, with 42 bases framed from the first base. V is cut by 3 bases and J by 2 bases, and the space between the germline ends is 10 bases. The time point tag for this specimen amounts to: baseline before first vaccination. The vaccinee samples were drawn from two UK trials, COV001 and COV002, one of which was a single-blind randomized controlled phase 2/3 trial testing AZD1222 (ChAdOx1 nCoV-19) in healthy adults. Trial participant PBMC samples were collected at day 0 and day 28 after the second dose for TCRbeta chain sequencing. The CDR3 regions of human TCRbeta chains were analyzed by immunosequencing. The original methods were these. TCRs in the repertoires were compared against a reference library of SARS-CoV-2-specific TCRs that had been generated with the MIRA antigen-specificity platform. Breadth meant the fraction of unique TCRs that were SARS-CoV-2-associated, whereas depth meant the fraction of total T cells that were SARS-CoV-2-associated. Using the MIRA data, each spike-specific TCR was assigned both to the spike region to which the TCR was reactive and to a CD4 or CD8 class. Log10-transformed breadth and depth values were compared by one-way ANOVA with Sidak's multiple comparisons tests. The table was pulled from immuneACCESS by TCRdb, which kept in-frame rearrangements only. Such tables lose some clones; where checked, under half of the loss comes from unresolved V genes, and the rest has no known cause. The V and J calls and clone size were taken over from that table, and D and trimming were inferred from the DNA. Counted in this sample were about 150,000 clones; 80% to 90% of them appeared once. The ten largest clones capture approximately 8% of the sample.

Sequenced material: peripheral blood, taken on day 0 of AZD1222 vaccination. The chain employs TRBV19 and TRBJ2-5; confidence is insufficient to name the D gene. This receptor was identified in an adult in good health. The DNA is TGTGCCAGTAGTATGCTAAGGAAACAAGAGACCCAGTACTTC. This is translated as CASSMLRKQETQYF.